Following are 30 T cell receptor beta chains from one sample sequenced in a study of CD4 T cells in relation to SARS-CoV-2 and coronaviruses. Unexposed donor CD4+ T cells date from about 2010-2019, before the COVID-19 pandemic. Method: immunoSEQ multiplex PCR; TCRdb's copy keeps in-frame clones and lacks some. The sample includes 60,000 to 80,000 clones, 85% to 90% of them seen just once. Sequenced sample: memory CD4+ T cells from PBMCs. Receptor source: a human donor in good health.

This CDR3 reads CASSQESTGLTLTGEKLFF. CDR3 sequence (DNA): TGCGCCAGCAGCCAAGAAAGCACAGGACTCACCCTTACGGGTGAAAAACTGTTTTTT. J is TRBJ1-4 and V is TRBV4-3, with D possibly TRBD1 on 5 matching bases. V shed 0 bases and J shed 7 bases, with 24 bases lying between them. Germline CDR1 LGHNA, CDR2 YSLEER. This CDR3 contains 19 residues.

This CDR3 is CASSPPGTGFDSPLHF. The CDR3 nucleotides read TGTGCCAGCTCCCCTCCAGGGACAGGGTTTGATTCACCCCTCCACTTT. This chain connects TRBV28 to TRBJ1-6, with TRBD1 matching over 9 bases. The CDR3 is 16 residues long. Germline CDR1 is MDHEN and CDR2 is SYDVKM. V lost 8 bases and J lost 8; bases outside the gene matches: 13.

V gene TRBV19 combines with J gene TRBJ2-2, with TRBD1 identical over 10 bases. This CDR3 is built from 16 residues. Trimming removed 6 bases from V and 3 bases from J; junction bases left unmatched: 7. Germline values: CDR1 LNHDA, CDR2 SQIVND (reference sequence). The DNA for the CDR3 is TGTGCCAGTAGAAAACCGGGACAGGGGTACACCGGGGAGCTGTTTTTT. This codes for CASRKPGQGYTGELFF.

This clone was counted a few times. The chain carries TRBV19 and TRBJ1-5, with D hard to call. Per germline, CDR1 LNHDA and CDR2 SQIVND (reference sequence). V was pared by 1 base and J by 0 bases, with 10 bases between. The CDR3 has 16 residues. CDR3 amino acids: CASSIGRTLSNQPQHF. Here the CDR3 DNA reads TGTGCCAGTAGTATAGGCCGGACCCTTAGCAATCAGCCCCAGCATTTT.

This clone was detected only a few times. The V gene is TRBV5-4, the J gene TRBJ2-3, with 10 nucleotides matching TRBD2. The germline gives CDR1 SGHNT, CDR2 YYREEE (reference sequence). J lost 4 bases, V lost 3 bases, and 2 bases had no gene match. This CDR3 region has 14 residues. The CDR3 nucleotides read TGTGCCAGCAGCTCGAGCGGGGGGGCAGATACGCAGTATTTT. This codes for CASSSSGGADTQYF.

CDR3 nucleotides: TGTGCCATCAGTGAGGGTCAGTTCTATGGCTACACCTTC. Translating gives CAISEGQFYGYTF. The gene calls are TRBV10-3 and TRBJ1-2, with D uncertain. The CDR3 covers 13 residues. Trimming stripped 2 bases from V and 4 bases from J, with 8 bases between. CDR1 and CDR2 from the germline V gene are ENHRY and SYGVKD.

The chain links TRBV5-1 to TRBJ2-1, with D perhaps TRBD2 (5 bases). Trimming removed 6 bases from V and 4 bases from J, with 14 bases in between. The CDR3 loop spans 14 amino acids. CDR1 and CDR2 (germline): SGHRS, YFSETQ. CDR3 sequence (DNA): TGCGCCAGCACCATGGACTGGGCATACAATGAGCAGTTCTTC. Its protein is CASTMDWAYNEQFF.

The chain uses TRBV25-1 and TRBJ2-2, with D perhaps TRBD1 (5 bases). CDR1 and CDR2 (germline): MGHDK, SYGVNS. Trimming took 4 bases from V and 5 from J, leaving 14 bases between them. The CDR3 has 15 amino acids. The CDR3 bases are TGTGCCAGCAGTGCTACCATAGGGGATACCGGGGAGCTGTTTTTT. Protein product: CASSATIGDTGELFF.

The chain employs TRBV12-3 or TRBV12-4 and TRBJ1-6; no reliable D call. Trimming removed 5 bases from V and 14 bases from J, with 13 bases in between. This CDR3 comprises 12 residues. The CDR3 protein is CASSQSGVSLHF. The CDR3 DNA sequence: TGTGCCAGCAGTCAATCAGGTGTATCCCTCCACTTT.

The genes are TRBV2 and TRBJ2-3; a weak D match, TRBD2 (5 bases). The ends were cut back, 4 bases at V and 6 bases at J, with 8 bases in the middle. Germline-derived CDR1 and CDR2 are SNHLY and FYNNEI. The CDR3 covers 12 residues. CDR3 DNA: TGTGCCAGCAGTGCGGGGTTTGATACGCAGTATTTT. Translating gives CASSAGFDTQYF.

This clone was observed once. The CDR3 DNA reads TGTGCCAGCAGCCAACTTCAGGGAGGTGGGACCGGGGAGCTGTTTTTT. Translation gives CASSQLQGGGTGELFF. The J gene is TRBJ2-2, the V gene TRBV14; weak D call: TRBD2 (6 bases). From germline, CDR1 is SGHDN and CDR2 FVKESK. V gave up 2 bases and J gave up 5 bases, with 15 bases separating them. The CDR3 is 16 residues long.

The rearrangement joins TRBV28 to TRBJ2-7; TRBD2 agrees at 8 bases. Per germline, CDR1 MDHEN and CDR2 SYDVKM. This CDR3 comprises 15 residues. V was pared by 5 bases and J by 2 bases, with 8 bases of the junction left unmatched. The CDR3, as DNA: TGTGCCAGCAGTCAACCAGTAGCGGGACCCTACGAGCAGTACTTC. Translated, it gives CASSQPVAGPYEQYF.

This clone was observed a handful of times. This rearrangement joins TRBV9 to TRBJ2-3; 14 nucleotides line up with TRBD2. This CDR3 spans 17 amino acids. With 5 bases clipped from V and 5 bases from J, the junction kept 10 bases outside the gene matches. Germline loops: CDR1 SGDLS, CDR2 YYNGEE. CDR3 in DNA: TGTGCCAGCAGTTCCGGACTAGCGGGAGGATCTCGAGATACGCAGTATTTT. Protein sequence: CASSSGLAGGSRDTQYF.

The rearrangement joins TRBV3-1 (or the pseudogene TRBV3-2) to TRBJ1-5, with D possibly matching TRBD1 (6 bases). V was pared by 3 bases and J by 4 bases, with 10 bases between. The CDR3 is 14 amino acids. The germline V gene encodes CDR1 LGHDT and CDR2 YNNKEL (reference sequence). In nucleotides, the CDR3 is TGTGCCAGCAGCCAGGGGGGGCTGAATCAGCCCCAGCATTTT. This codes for CASSQGGLNQPQHF.

CDR3 DNA sequence: TGTGCCAGCAGTTTTTGGGGCGGGAAAGATAATTCACCCCTCCACTTT. Protein: CASSFWGGKDNSPLHF. V gene TRBV28 combines with J gene TRBJ1-6, with TRBD1 as a possible D gene (5 bases). Germline V gene sequence: CDR1 MDHEN, CDR2 SYDVKM. CDR3 length: 16 amino acids. V was pared by 3 bases and J by 5 bases, with 14 bases between.

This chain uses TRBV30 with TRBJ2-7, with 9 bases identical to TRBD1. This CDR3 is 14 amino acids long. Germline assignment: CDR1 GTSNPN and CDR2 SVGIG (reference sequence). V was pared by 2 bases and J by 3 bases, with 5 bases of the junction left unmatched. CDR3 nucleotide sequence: TGTGCCTGGAGTCCCCGGGACAGGGTCTACGAGCAGTACTTC. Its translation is CAWSPRDRVYEQYF.

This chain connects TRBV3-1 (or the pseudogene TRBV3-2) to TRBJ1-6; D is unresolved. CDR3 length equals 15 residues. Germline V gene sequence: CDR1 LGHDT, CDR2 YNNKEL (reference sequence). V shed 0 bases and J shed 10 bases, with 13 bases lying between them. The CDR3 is CASSQDVTGSSPLHF. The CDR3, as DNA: TGTGCCAGCAGCCAAGATGTAACGGGGTCGTCACCCCTCCACTTT.

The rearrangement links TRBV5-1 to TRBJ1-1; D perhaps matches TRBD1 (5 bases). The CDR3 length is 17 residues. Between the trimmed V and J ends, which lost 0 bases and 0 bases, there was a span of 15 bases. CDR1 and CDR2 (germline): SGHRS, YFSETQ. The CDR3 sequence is CASSLEAGRLMNTEAFF. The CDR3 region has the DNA TGCGCCAGCAGCTTGGAGGCAGGGCGTCTCATGAACACTGAAGCTTTCTTT.

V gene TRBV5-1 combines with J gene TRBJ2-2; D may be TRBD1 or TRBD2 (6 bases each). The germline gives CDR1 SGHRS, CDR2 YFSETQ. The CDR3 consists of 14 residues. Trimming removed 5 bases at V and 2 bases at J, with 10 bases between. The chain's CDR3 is CASRTGLNTGELFF. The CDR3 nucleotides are TGCGCCAGCAGGACAGGACTAAACACCGGGGAGCTGTTTTTT. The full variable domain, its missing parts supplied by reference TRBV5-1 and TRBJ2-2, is KAGVTQTPRYLIKTRGQQVTLSCSPISGHRSVSWYQQTPGQGLQFLFEYFSETQRNKGNFPGRFSGRQFSNSRSEMNVSTLELGDSALYLCASRTGLNTGELFFGEGSRLTVL.

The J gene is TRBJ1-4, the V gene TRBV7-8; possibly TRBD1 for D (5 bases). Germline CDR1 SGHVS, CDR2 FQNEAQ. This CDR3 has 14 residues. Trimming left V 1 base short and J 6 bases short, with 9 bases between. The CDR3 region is CASSLGQGYEKLFF. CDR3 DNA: TGTGCCAGCAGCTTAGGGCAGGGCTATGAAAAACTGTTTTTT.

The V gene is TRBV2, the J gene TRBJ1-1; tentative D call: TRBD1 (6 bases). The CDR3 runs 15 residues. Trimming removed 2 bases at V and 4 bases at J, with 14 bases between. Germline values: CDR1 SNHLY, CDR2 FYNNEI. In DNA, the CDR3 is TGTGCCAGCAGTGAACTCGGGGGGGCGATCACTGAAGCTTTCTTT. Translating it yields CASSELGGAITEAFF.

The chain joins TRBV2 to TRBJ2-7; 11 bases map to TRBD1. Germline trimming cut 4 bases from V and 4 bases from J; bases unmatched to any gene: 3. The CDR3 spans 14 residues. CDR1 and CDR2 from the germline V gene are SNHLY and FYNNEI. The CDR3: CASSARDRGYEQYF. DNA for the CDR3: TGTGCCAGCAGTGCGCGGGACAGGGGGTACGAGCAGTACTTC.

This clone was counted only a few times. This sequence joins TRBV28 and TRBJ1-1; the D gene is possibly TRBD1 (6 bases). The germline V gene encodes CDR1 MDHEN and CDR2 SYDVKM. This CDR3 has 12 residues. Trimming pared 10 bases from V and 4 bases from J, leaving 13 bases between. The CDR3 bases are TGTGCCACCGACCTGGGGGCCACTGAAGCTTTCTTT. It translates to CATDLGATEAFF.

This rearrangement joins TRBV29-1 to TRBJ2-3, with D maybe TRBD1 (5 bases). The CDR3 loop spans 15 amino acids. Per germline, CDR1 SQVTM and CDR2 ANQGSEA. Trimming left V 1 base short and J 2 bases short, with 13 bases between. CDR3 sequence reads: CSVEGAQGITDTQYF. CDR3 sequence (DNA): TGCAGCGTTGAAGGGGCCCAGGGTATCACAGATACGCAGTATTTT.

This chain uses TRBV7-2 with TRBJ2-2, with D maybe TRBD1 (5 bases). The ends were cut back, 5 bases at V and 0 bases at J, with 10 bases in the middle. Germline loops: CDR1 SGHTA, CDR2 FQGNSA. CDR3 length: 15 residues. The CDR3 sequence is CASSPRQTNTGELFF. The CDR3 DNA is TGTGCCAGCAGCCCAAGACAGACGAACACCGGGGAGCTGTTTTTT.

Written as DNA, the CDR3 is TGCAGTGCTAGTCGGGGACCGTCCCTAAACACCGGGGAGCTGTTTTTT. Amino acid sequence: CSASRGPSLNTGELFF. The chain couples TRBV20-1 to TRBJ2-2; either TRBD1 or TRBD2 may fit D (5 bases each). The V gene's germline CDR1 is DFQATT and CDR2 SNEGSKA (reference sequence). V lost 3 bases and J 2 bases, leaving 16 bases between the germline ends. The CDR3 extends over 16 amino acids.

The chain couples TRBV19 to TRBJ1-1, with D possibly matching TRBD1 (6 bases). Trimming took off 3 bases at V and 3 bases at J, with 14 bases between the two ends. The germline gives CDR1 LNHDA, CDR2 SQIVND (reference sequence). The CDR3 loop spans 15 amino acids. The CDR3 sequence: CASSMGRGGYTEAFF. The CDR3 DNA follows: TGTGCCAGTAGTATGGGCAGGGGTGGTTACACTGAAGCTTTCTTT. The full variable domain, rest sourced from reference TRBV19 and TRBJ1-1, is DGGITQSPKYLFRKEGQNVTLSCEQNLNHDAMYWYRQDPGQGLRLIYYSQIVNDFQKGDIAEGYSVSREKKESFPLTVTSAQKNPTAFYLCASSMGRGGYTEAFFGQGTRLTVV.

CDR3 region: CASSGGGTGGYEQYF. The CDR3, as DNA: TGCGCCAGCAGCGGAGGTGGGACAGGGGGCTACGAGCAGTACTTC. The chain couples TRBV5-1 to TRBJ2-7; 11 bases align to TRBD1. Germline loops: CDR1 SGHRS, CDR2 YFSETQ. The ends lost 4 bases at V and 3 bases at J; junction bases unmatched: 6. The CDR3 loop spans 15 amino acids.

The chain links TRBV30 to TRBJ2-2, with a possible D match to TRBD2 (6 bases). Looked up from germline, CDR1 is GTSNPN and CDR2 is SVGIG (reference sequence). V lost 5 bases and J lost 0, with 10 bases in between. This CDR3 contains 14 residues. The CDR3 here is CAWAGLPNTGELFF. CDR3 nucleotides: TGTGCCTGGGCGGGACTCCCGAACACCGGGGAGCTGTTTTTT.

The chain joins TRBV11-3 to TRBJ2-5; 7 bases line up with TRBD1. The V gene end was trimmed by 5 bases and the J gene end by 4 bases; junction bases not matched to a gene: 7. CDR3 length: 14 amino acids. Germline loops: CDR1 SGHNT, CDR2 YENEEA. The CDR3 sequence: CASSPRTGPETQYF. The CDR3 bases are TGTGCCAGCAGCCCAAGGACAGGCCCAGAGACCCAGTACTTC.